The 5 T cell receptor beta chains below were found in one sample sequenced in a study of identifying expanded T cells in peripheral blood. Method: immunoSEQ multiplex PCR; TCRdb's copy keeps in-frame clones and lacks some. The sample gives 84,000 or so clones, approximately 89% of which show up once; around 3% is in the top ten. Sequences were obtained from blood. These receptors were collected from a person aged 18-70 years in good health.

The V call is TRBV9, the J call TRBJ2-5; TRBD2 agrees at 13 bases. V was pared by 0 bases and J by 1 base, with 0 bases of the junction left unmatched. Germline CDR1 reads SGDLS; CDR2 reads YYNGEE. This CDR3 has 16 amino acids. This chain's CDR3 is CASSVGLAGGQETQYF. The CDR3 nucleotides are TGTGCCAGCAGCGTAGGACTAGCGGGGGGCCAAGAGACCCAGTACTTC. Full variable domain (rest looked up from reference TRBV9 and TRBJ2-5): DSGVTQTPKHLITATGQRVTLRCSPRSGDLSVYWYQQSLDQGLQFLIQYYNGEERAKGNILERFSAQQFPDLHSELNLSSLELGDSALYFCASSVGLAGGQETQYFGPGTRLLVL.

CDR3 sequence reads: CASSPGQVTDTQYF. DNA of the CDR3: TGCGCCAGCAGCCCGGGACAAGTCACAGATACGCAGTATTTT. This chain joins TRBV5-1 and TRBJ2-3, with D possibly matching TRBD1 (6 bases). Trimming removed 4 bases at V and 2 bases at J, with 11 bases between. The CDR3 is 14 residues long. CDR1 and CDR2 (germline): SGHRS, YFSETQ.

The J gene is TRBJ2-1, the V gene TRBV10-2, with 9 bases that match TRBD2. The length of the CDR3 is 14 residues. Germline V lookup: CDR1 WSHSY, CDR2 SAAADI. V lost 8 bases and J lost 7; bases outside the gene matches: 9. As DNA, the CDR3 is TGCGCCAGCGGAGCGGGAGGTTCAAGGAATGAGCAGTTCTTC. Protein product: CASGAGGSRNEQFF.

In its sample, this clone was seen a few times. The chain employs TRBV11-3 and TRBJ2-3, with 8 nucleotides matching TRBD2. The CDR3 covers 17 residues. Unmatched junction bases numbered 8, after V lost 1 base and J lost 2 bases. Germline V lookup: CDR1 SGHNT, CDR2 YENEEA. This CDR3 is CASSLGVAGGATDTQYF. As DNA, the CDR3 is TGTGCCAGCAGCTTAGGTGTGGCGGGGGGCGCCACAGATACGCAGTATTTT.

The J gene is TRBJ1-4, the V gene TRBV29-1; 7 bases line up with TRBD1. From germline, CDR1 is SQVTM and CDR2 ANQGSEA. V lost 4 bases, J lost 8 bases, and 1 base stayed unmatched. The CDR3 covers 11 residues. CDR3 sequence (DNA): TGCAGCGTTGTGGACAGGGAAAAACTGTTTTTT. As protein: CSVVDREKLFF.